These 3 T cell receptor beta chains originate from one sample sequenced in a study of shared clonotypes between healthy human individuals (dated by TCRdb to 2019 to 2021). Receptor amplification or capture employed the immunoSEQ multiplex PCR assay. TCRdb retrieved this table from immuneACCESS and kept in-frame rearrangements only. Not all clones are present; in checked studies, unresolved V genes account for under half, and no reason is known for the remainder. The sample table shows millions of clones, and 90% to 95% are seen once. The biggest ten clones account for more than 0.1% of the sample. Input material: naive CD4+ T cells sorted from blood. Reading the label with the study, this specimen's cell subset or site is: CD45RA+ positively selected. Source of these receptors: a man between 18 and 29 years old in good health.

This rearrangement joins TRBV5-1 to TRBJ2-3; 7 positions agree with TRBD1. This CDR3 contains 13 residues. Trimming removed 4 bases from V and 6 bases from J; junction bases left unmatched: 5. Germline loops: CDR1 SGHRS, CDR2 YFSETQ. This chain's CDR3 is CASSIDRVDTQYF. CDR3 nucleotide sequence: TGCGCCAGCAGCATTGACAGGGTGGATACGCAGTATTTT.

The genes are TRBV2 and TRBJ1-2; D is ambiguous. The ends were cut back, 0 bases at V and 6 bases at J, with 8 bases in the middle. The CDR3 contains 13 residues. Germline V gene data show CDR1 as SNHLY and CDR2 as FYNNEI. The CDR3 region has the DNA TGTGCCAGCAGTGAAGCGCTGAGGAATGGCTACACCTTC. Translated: CASSEALRNGYTF.

The CDR3 reads CASSSREAANTGELFF. CDR3 sequence (DNA): TGTGCCAGCAGCTCGCGGGAGGCCGCGAACACCGGGGAGCTGTTTTTT. This rearrangement joins TRBV13 to TRBJ2-2; 8 bases are a match to TRBD2. Germline CDR1 and CDR2: PRHDT and FYEKMQ (reference sequence). The CDR3 consists of 16 residues. Trimming took 4 bases from V and 0 from J; bases not matched to a gene: 4.